Following are 22 T cell receptor beta chains from one sample sequenced in a study of shared clonotypes between healthy human individuals. The protocol was immunoSEQ multiplex PCR, while the TCRdb copy is restricted to in-frame clones and leaves out a portion. Here the sample spans about 2,100,000 clones, under 95% being singletons. Positively selected for CCR7, the CD45RO-negative cells used as naive CD8 cells excluded terminally differentiated effector memory CD45RA+ cells. The sequencing input was naive CD8+ T cells from PBMCs. Receptors originate from a man aged 18 to 30 in good health. Some clones in this sample may be carry-over from other donors' samples.

This chain connects TRBV6-1 to TRBJ1-5, with unresolved D. Trimming took off 0 bases at V and 3 bases at J, with 15 bases between the two ends. Germline CDR1 is MNHNS and CDR2 is SASEGT. CDR3 size: 17 residues. The CDR3: CASSEAWSRWDNQPQHF. The CDR3 DNA follows: TGTGCCAGCAGTGAAGCTTGGAGCAGGTGGGACAATCAGCCCCAGCATTTT.

This chain uses TRBV28 with TRBJ2-5; D is unclear. The DNA end is more similar to TRBJ2-7, so the J call may be wrong. The CDR3 is made up of 13 amino acids. Germline V CDR1 and CDR2: MDHEN, SYDVKM. CDR3 amino acids: CASSQIRSYEQYF. The CDR3 DNA reads TGTGCCAGCAGTCAGATACGGTCCTACGAGCAGTACTTC.

This clone was recorded once. The chain uses TRBV7-3 and TRBJ2-1; TRBD1 or TRBD2 may be the D gene (5 bases each). The CDR3 loop spans 15 amino acids. From germline, CDR1 is SGHTA and CDR2 FQGTGA. The germline V and J ends were trimmed by 3 bases and 5 bases, with 14 bases remaining between them. CDR3 bases: TGTGCCAGCAGCTTGTTCGGGACGAGAGACAATGAGCAGTTCTTC. Its protein product is CASSLFGTRDNEQFF.

The V gene is TRBV27, the J gene TRBJ2-7; either TRBD1 or TRBD2 may supply D (5 bases each). This CDR3 is built from 15 residues. Trimming removed 3 bases at V and 2 bases at J, with 14 bases between. Germline CDR1 reads MNHEY; CDR2 reads SMNVEV (reference sequence). CDR3 sequence (DNA): TGTGCCAGCAGTTTCTTCCGGGACGGTCCCTACGAGCAGTACTTC. This encodes CASSFFRDGPYEQYF.

This sequence joins TRBV4-3 and TRBJ1-2, with D maybe TRBD1 (5 bases). CDR1 LGHNA and CDR2 YSLEER come from the germline V gene. The CDR3 has 18 residues. The V end was cut by 0 bases, the J end by 1 base, with 18 bases between. The CDR3 DNA reads TGCGCCAGCAGCCAAGATGGGACTTTAGACAGCGTTAACTATGGCTACACCTTC. Its protein product is CASSQDGTLDSVNYGYTF.

This chain joins TRBV6-1 and TRBJ2-1; D gene uncertain. V was pared by 0 bases and J by 0 bases, with 6 bases between. In germline, CDR1 is MNHNS, CDR2 SASEGT. The CDR3 has 15 residues. Here the CDR3 reads CASSEAPDSYNEQFF. The CDR3 DNA is TGTGCCAGCAGTGAAGCCCCCGACTCCTACAATGAGCAGTTCTTC.

The rearrangement joins TRBV4-3 to TRBJ1-6; D unresolved. The V gene lost 1 base and the J gene lost 7 bases, with 11 bases spanning the gap. The germline CDR1 and CDR2 sequences are LGHNA and YSLEER. The CDR3 runs to 15 residues. CDR3 bases: TGCGCCAGCAGCCAAGCCTCCACCAACAATTCACCCCTCCACTTT. As protein: CASSQASTNNSPLHF.

This clone is a singleton in its sample. This chain uses TRBV7-9 with TRBJ1-1; D remains ambiguous. This CDR3 has 13 residues. Germline CDR1 SEHNR, CDR2 FQNEAQ (reference sequence). The V and J ends lost 4 bases and 6 bases respectively, with 12 bases between them. CDR3 nucleotides: TGTGCCAGCAGCTCCGGGAAGGTCCCTGAAGCTTTCTTT. It translates to CASSSGKVPEAFF.

V is TRBV5-4 and J is TRBJ2-1; 11 nucleotides align to TRBD2. V trimming: 2 bases; J trimming: 5 bases; junction bases outside the gene matches: 9. Germline V CDR1 and CDR2: SGHNT, YYREEE (reference sequence). This CDR3 region has 17 residues. The CDR3 reads CASSFVPGLAAHNEQFF. CDR3 nucleotides: TGTGCCAGCAGCTTTGTTCCGGGACTAGCGGCACACAATGAGCAGTTCTTC. Using reference TRBV5-4 and TRBJ2-1 for the parts outside the CDR3, the full variable domain is ETGVTQSPTHLIKTRGQQVTLRCSSQSGHNTVSWYQQALGQGPQFIFQYYREEENGRGNFPPRFSGLQFPNYSSELNVNALELDDSALYLCASSFVPGLAAHNEQFFGPGTRLTVL.

The V gene is TRBV10-3, the J gene TRBJ1-3; D gene ambiguous. With 6 bases removed from V and 0 bases from J, the gap between germline ends came to 12 bases. The V gene's germline CDR1 is ENHRY and CDR2 SYGVKD. The length of the CDR3 is 15 residues. CDR3: CAISADGLSGNTIYF. The CDR3 coding sequence is TGTGCCATCAGCGCGGACGGACTCTCTGGAAACACCATATATTTT.

This chain uses TRBV29-1 with TRBJ2-3; 7 nucleotides align to TRBD1. After removal of 6 bases from V and 4 bases from J, the junction contained 7 bases not matched to a gene. The germline V gene encodes CDR1 SQVTM and CDR2 ANQGSEA. The CDR3 sequence is 13 residues long. The CDR3 spells CSVERDRADTQYF. CDR3 in DNA: TGCAGCGTGGAAAGAGACAGGGCAGATACGCAGTATTTT.

The V and J genes are TRBV10-3 and TRBJ2-1; D is ambiguous. V was clipped by 1 base and J by 0 bases, with 10 bases between them. Germline CDR1 ENHRY, CDR2 SYGVKD. CDR3 size: 16 residues. The CDR3 region has the DNA TGTGCCATCAGTGAGTTTACGGAGAGCTCCTACAATGAGCAGTTCTTC. This gives the protein CAISEFTESSYNEQFF.

This chain uses TRBV4-1 with TRBJ2-5; 9 bases are a match to TRBD2. CDR1 and CDR2 from the germline V gene are MGHRA and YSYEKL. V dropped 0 bases and J dropped 5; count of bases not matched to a gene: 7. CDR3 size: 16 residues. The DNA of the CDR3 is TGCGCCAGCAGCCAAGATCTCCGGACTAGCGAGGAGACCCAGTACTTC. Amino acids: CASSQDLRTSEETQYF.

The V gene is TRBV12-5, the J gene TRBJ1-3; no reliable D call. The V and J ends lost 4 bases and 4 bases respectively, with 20 bases between them. The CDR3 sequence is 17 residues long. Germline loops: CDR1 LGHNT, CDR2 FRNRAP. CDR3 sequence: CASGSSEAGLKGNTIYF. Here the CDR3 DNA reads TGTGCTAGTGGTTCCTCAGAAGCAGGTCTAAAGGGAAACACCATATATTTT.

This sequence joins TRBV4-1 and TRBJ1-2, with D possibly being TRBD1 (5 bases). Germline V gene data show CDR1 as MGHRA and CDR2 as YSYEKL. The CDR3 loop spans 15 amino acids. Trimming removed 2 bases from V and 2 bases from J, with 12 bases in between. The CDR3 spells CASSQRQQQNYGYTF. The CDR3 bases are TGCGCCAGCAGCCAAAGACAGCAACAAAACTATGGCTACACCTTC.

The gene calls are TRBV7-6 and TRBJ2-7, with 9 bases that match TRBD1. Trimming removed 5 bases from V and 4 bases from J; junction bases left unmatched: 9. The CDR3 length is 15 residues. Germline V gives CDR1 SGHVS, CDR2 FNYEAQ. CDR3 protein: CASSLRQGVVYEQYF. CDR3 DNA sequence: TGTGCCAGCAGCCTCCGACAGGGGGTAGTATACGAGCAGTACTTC.

The V gene is TRBV29-1, the J gene TRBJ2-1; 9 bases agree with TRBD2. With V trimmed by 3 bases and J by 8 bases, 8 bases remained unmatched. The CDR3 runs to 14 residues. Germline CDR1 is SQVTM and CDR2 is ANQGSEA. CDR3 in amino acids: CSVDGREGRDEQFF. In DNA, the CDR3 is TGCAGCGTTGATGGGCGGGAGGGCCGGGATGAGCAGTTCTTC.

The genes are TRBV7-9 and TRBJ2-1, with TRBD2 matching over 9 bases. The CDR3 sequence is 19 residues long. V dropped 2 bases and J dropped 0; count of bases not matched to a gene: 11. Germline loops: CDR1 SEHNR, CDR2 FQNEAQ (reference sequence). The CDR3 nucleotides read TGTGCCAGCAGCTTACTAGCGGGACTGAAAAGTGGCTCCTACAATGAGCAGTTCTTC. Residues: CASSLLAGLKSGSYNEQFF.

The chain recombines TRBV11-2 with TRBJ2-5, with D tentatively TRBD2 (6 bases). Trimming shortened V by 7 bases and J by 5 bases, and 23 bases separated the two germline ends. Germline CDR1 reads SGHAT; CDR2 reads FQNNGV. The CDR3 has 16 amino acids. CDR3 in DNA: TGTGCCAGCACCTGGACGGCGGCTAGCCGGGAGGAGACCCAGTACTTC. This sequence encodes CASTWTAASREETQYF. Supplemented by reference TRBV11-2 and TRBJ2-5, the full variable domain reads EAGVAQSPRYKIIEKRQSVAFWCNPISGHATLYWYQQILGQGPKLLIQFQNNGVVDDSQLPKDRFSAERLKGVDSTLKIQPAKLEDSAVYLCASTWTAASREETQYFGPGTRLLVL.

The rearrangement joins TRBV5-1 to TRBJ2-7, with TRBD1 as a possible D gene (6 bases). V lost 0 bases to trimming and J lost 2 bases, with 12 bases between them. The CDR3 totals 15 residues. Germline CDR1 is SGHRS and CDR2 is YFSETQ. The CDR3 bases are TGCGCCAGCAGCTTGGGGGCAGGGGTGACCTACGAGCAGTACTTC. This codes for CASSLGAGVTYEQYF.

In its sample, this clone was seen once. The rearrangement uses TRBV19 and TRBJ1-1; D is ambiguous. CDR3 length equals 12 residues. The germline V gene has CDR1 LNHDA and CDR2 SQIVND (reference sequence). V lost 2 bases, J lost 5 bases, and 6 bases lay in between. In nucleotides, the CDR3 is TGTGCCAGTAGTATAAGTTGGACTGAAGCTTTCTTT. Protein sequence: CASSISWTEAFF. Combining the CDR3 with reference TRBV19 and TRBJ1-1 gives the whole variable domain DGGITQSPKYLFRKEGQNVTLSCEQNLNHDAMYWYRQDPGQGLRLIYYSQIVNDFQKGDIAEGYSVSREKKESFPLTVTSAQKNPTAFYLCASSISWTEAFFGQGTRLTVV.

The V call is TRBV5-1, the J call TRBJ2-7; 12 bases match TRBD2. Trimming cost V 2 bases and J 3 bases; bases outside gene matches: 3. Germline CDR1 is SGHRS and CDR2 is YFSETQ. There are 15 residues in the CDR3. The CDR3 loop is CASSFRTSGDYEQYF. In nucleotides, the CDR3 is TGCGCCAGCAGCTTCCGGACTAGCGGGGACTACGAGCAGTACTTC.